The 27 T cell receptor beta chains presented below share a single source sample, sequenced in a study of cytomegalovirus exposure and HLA in healthy donors. PCR involved 60 Vbeta and 13 Jbeta primers. Sequencing was performed with immunoSEQ multiplex PCR; in TCRdb, only in-frame clones are kept and a portion is missing. The sample lists 120,000 or so clones, around 75% occurring once. The sample was PBMCs. The receptors shown here come from a woman in her 50s in good health and CMV-seronegative.

The chain carries TRBV5-8 and TRBJ1-3; maybe TRBD1 (5 bases). The CDR3 loop spans 17 amino acids. From germline, CDR1 is SGHTS and CDR2 YDEGEE. V dropped 0 bases and J dropped 2 bases, with 15 bases sitting between them. The CDR3 protein is CASSLGGGAFTGNTIYF. CDR3 bases: TGTGCCAGCAGCTTGGGAGGTGGGGCATTCACTGGAAACACCATATATTTT.

This chain uses TRBV7-2 with TRBJ2-7; 7 bases map to TRBD2. V trimming: 2 bases; J trimming: 1 base; junction bases outside the gene matches: 5. The CDR3 is 15 residues long. Germline V lookup: CDR1 SGHTA, CDR2 FQGNSA. As DNA, the CDR3 is TGTGCCAGCAGCTTAAGCGGGATTCAATCCTACGAGCAGTACTTC. Translation: CASSLSGIQSYEQYF.

The chain joins TRBV5-6 to TRBJ2-1; D unclear. Germline CDR1 reads SGHDT; CDR2 reads YYEEEE. Trimming removed 2 bases from V and 7 bases from J, with 19 bases in between. CDR3 length: 16 amino acids. The CDR3 spells CASSLSMDRVSNEQFF. For the CDR3, the DNA is TGTGCCAGCAGCTTATCGATGGATCGGGTGTCGAATGAGCAGTTCTTC.

The chain joins TRBV10-3 to TRBJ1-1; D possibly corresponds to TRBD1 (5 bases). Germline loops: CDR1 ENHRY, CDR2 SYGVKD. Trimming pared 6 bases from V and 0 bases from J, leaving 11 bases between. The CDR3 runs to 14 residues. For the CDR3, the DNA is TGTGCCATCAGCCAGACAGACATGAACACTGAAGCTTTCTTT. Amino acid sequence: CAISQTDMNTEAFF.

This clone has only one observation. The chain carries TRBV5-4 and TRBJ2-7; perhaps TRBD1 as D (8 bases). V lost 4 bases and J 6 bases, leaving 26 bases between the germline ends. The CDR3 totals 17 residues. Germline lookup yields CDR1 SGHNT and CDR2 YYREEE (reference sequence). CDR3 sequence reads: CASSGGGGFVTGAEQYF. Here the CDR3 DNA reads TGTGCCAGCAGCGGTGGGGGAGGGTTTGTGACAGGGGCCGAGCAGTACTTC.

Concerning this clone: At one of its ends the junction is not consistent with the germline gene, which may arise from a read error. The gene calls are TRBV7-9 and TRBJ1-1; D is unresolved. Germline V gene data show CDR1 as SEHNR and CDR2 as FQNEAQ (reference sequence). The CDR3 contains 13 residues. The CDR3 spells CSSSSFEVTEAFF. The CDR3 nucleotides are TGTTCCAGCAGCTCTTTTGAGGTGACTGAAGCTTTCTTT.

V usage is TRBV7-8 and J usage is TRBJ2-5; D unresolved. Germline V CDR1 and CDR2: SGHVS, FQNEAQ. With 2 bases removed from V and 5 bases from J, the gap between germline ends came to 18 bases. The length of the CDR3 is 16 residues. Written as DNA, the CDR3 is TGTGCCAGCAGCTTACTTGGCAGGAATGTTGGGGAGACCCAGTACTTC. This sequence encodes CASSLLGRNVGETQYF. Full variable domain (remainder filled in from reference TRBV7-8 and TRBJ2-5): GAGVSQSPRYKVAKRGQDVALRCDPISGHVSLFWYQQALGQGPEFLTYFQNEAQLDKSGLPSDRFFAERPEGSVSTLKIQRTQQEDSAVYLCASSLLGRNVGETQYFGPGTRLLVL.

V gene TRBV4-3 combines with J gene TRBJ2-7, with D perhaps TRBD1 (5 bases). The CDR3 has 14 residues. V shed 0 bases and J shed 6 bases, with 12 bases lying between them. CDR1 and CDR2 (germline): LGHNA, YSLEER. CDR3 DNA sequence: TGCGCCAGCAGCCAAGAGGCAGGGCTGCGCGAGCAGTACTTC. Translation: CASSQEAGLREQYF.

CDR3 bases: TGTGCCAGCAGCTGGGCCTTGAACACTGAAGCTTTCTTT. Residues: CASSWALNTEAFF. The rearrangement uses TRBV7-2 and TRBJ1-1; D uncertain. The CDR3 sequence is 13 residues long. Germline values: CDR1 SGHTA, CDR2 FQGNSA. The V end was cut by 4 bases, the J end by 0 bases, with 6 bases between.

To note about this clone: An end of the junction does not agree with germline; a read error may underlie this. The chain couples TRBV27 to TRBJ2-1; TRBD2 matches at 7 bases. This CDR3 comprises 14 residues. Germline CDR1 and CDR2: MNHEY and SMNVEV (reference sequence). CDR3 nucleotide sequence: TGTGCCGGCAGCCCCAGCGGGACCCAAAATGAGCAGTTCTTC. This sequence encodes CAGSPSGTQNEQFF.

V is TRBV4-3 and J is TRBJ1-4, with TRBD1 identical over 10 bases. The CDR3 is made up of 13 amino acids. The trim removed 8 bases at V and 8 bases at J, leaving 5 bases unmatched. Germline lookup yields CDR1 LGHNA and CDR2 YSLEER. The CDR3 region has the DNA TGCGCCAGCGGGGACAGGGGAGACGAAAAACTGTTTTTT. It translates to CASGDRGDEKLFF.

The chain is built from TRBV6-1 and TRBJ1-4; no definite D call. V was cut by 3 bases and J by 5 bases, with 13 bases left in between. CDR1 is MNHNS and CDR2 is SASEGT in the germline V gene. The CDR3 covers 15 residues. This chain's CDR3 is CASSDYGGENEKLFF. The CDR3 region has the DNA TGTGCCAGCAGTGATTATGGCGGCGAGAATGAAAAACTGTTTTTT.

This chain uses TRBV7-8 with TRBJ2-1; tentatively, D is TRBD2 (5 bases). The germline gives CDR1 SGHVS, CDR2 FQNEAQ. Deletions cut 2 bases from V and 6 bases from J, with 23 bases between. This CDR3 region has 18 residues. The DNA of the CDR3 is TGTGCCAGCAGCTTAAGGTCCTTTGGACTCCCACCTCTCAATGAGCAGTTCTTC. Translating gives CASSLRSFGLPPLNEQFF.

The chain has TRBV19 and TRBJ2-7; tentative D call: TRBD2 (5 bases). Trimming cost V 1 base and J 2 bases, with 6 bases left between them. Germline assignment: CDR1 LNHDA and CDR2 SQIVND (reference sequence). The CDR3 runs to 13 residues. DNA of the CDR3: TGTGCCAGTAGTATAGCGGGGACCTACGAGCAGTACTTC. Translating gives CASSIAGTYEQYF. Using reference TRBV19 and TRBJ2-7 for the parts outside the CDR3, the full variable domain is DGGITQSPKYLFRKEGQNVTLSCEQNLNHDAMYWYRQDPGQGLRLIYYSQIVNDFQKGDIAEGYSVSREKKESFPLTVTSAQKNPTAFYLCASSIAGTYEQYFGPGTRLTVT.

The rearrangement links TRBV28 to TRBJ2-3; 8 bases are a match to TRBD2. Trimming at V came to 2 bases and at J to 2 bases, leaving 9 bases not matched to a gene. The germline gives CDR1 MDHEN, CDR2 SYDVKM. CDR3 length: 17 residues. DNA of the CDR3: TGTGCCAGCAGTTTAGGGCGAGCGGGAGCAAACACAGATACGCAGTATTTT. Its translation: CASSLGRAGANTDTQYF.

V usage is TRBV4-3 and J usage is TRBJ2-1; D call uncertain. The CDR3 runs to 16 residues. V was cut by 0 bases and J by 4 bases, with 13 bases left in between. Germline-derived CDR1 and CDR2 are LGHNA and YSLEER. In DNA form, the CDR3 reads TGCGCCAGCAGCCAAGATTTATGGGCAGATTACAATGAGCAGTTCTTC. It specifies CASSQDLWADYNEQFF.

J is TRBJ2-1 and V is TRBV6-5, with D possibly TRBD2 on 7 matching bases. V lost 2 bases to trimming and J lost 2 bases, with 13 bases between them. This CDR3 has 16 amino acids. Germline CDR1 and CDR2: MNHEY and SVGAGI. The CDR3 sequence is CASSYSTGRAYNEQFF. CDR3 DNA: TGTGCCAGCAGTTACAGCACAGGGAGGGCCTACAATGAGCAGTTCTTC.

The chain employs TRBV2 and TRBJ1-1, with D maybe TRBD1 (5 bases). Trimming took off 5 bases at V and 4 bases at J, with 14 bases between the two ends. The length of the CDR3 is 14 residues. Germline V lookup: CDR1 SNHLY, CDR2 FYNNEI. The CDR3 region has the DNA TGTGCCAGCAGTAAGACAGCTTTGGCCACTGAAGCTTTCTTT. This sequence encodes CASSKTALATEAFF.

The rearrangement uses TRBV19 and TRBJ2-1; TRBD2 agrees at 7 bases. CDR3 length: 14 amino acids. CDR1 is LNHDA and CDR2 is SQIVND in the germline V gene (reference sequence). Trimming removed 9 bases from V and 3 bases from J; junction bases left unmatched: 8. The CDR3 loop is CASRHGTNYNEQFF. CDR3 in DNA: TGTGCCAGCCGTCACGGGACTAACTACAATGAGCAGTTCTTC. The whole variable domain, remainder taken from reference TRBV19 and TRBJ2-1, is DGGITQSPKYLFRKEGQNVTLSCEQNLNHDAMYWYRQDPGQGLRLIYYSQIVNDFQKGDIAEGYSVSREKKESFPLTVTSAQKNPTAFYLCASRHGTNYNEQFFGPGTRLTVL.

The J gene is TRBJ2-5, the V gene TRBV10-3; D unresolved. CDR1 is ENHRY, CDR2 SYGVKD, per germline. Trimming took off 4 bases at V and 4 bases at J, with 7 bases between the two ends. The CDR3 is 12 residues long. For the CDR3, the DNA is TGTGCCATCAGTGGCTTCGGAGAGACCCAGTACTTC. Protein sequence: CAISGFGETQYF.

Points on this clone: The junction and the germline gene differ at one end; a read error may be behind it. The J gene is TRBJ1-1, the V gene TRBV11-3; D is ambiguous. CDR1 SGHNT and CDR2 YENEEA come from the germline V gene. This CDR3 contains 12 residues. CDR3 sequence (DNA): TGTGTCAGCAGCTCTAGGAACACTGAAGCTTTCTTT. Protein sequence: CVSSSRNTEAFF.

V is TRBV27 and J is TRBJ2-3; possible D gene TRBD2, 5 bases. Germline lookup yields CDR1 MNHEY and CDR2 SMNVEV (reference sequence). V was pared by 7 bases and J by 2 bases, with 13 bases between. This CDR3 contains 14 residues. The CDR3 loop is CASKRELNTDTQYF. The DNA of the CDR3 is TGTGCCAGCAAAAGGGAGCTTAACACAGATACGCAGTATTTT.

The V and J genes are TRBV9 and TRBJ2-3; TRBD2 aligns across 7 bases. Trimming cost V 7 bases and J 0 bases; bases outside gene matches: 5. The germline V gene has CDR1 SGDLS and CDR2 YYNGEE. This CDR3 spans 14 amino acids. In DNA, the CDR3 is TGTGCCAGCGGGAGGGGTTCTAGCACAGATACGCAGTATTTT. Its protein is CASGRGSSTDTQYF. The complete variable domain, with remaining parts taken from reference TRBV9 and TRBJ2-3, reads DSGVTQTPKHLITATGQRVTLRCSPRSGDLSVYWYQQSLDQGLQFLIQYYNGEERAKGNILERFSAQQFPDLHSELNLSSLELGDSALYFCASGRGSSTDTQYFGPGTRLTVL.

A single count supports this clone. The J gene is TRBJ1-2, the V gene TRBV19; D not resolved. The V end was cut by 3 bases, the J end by 4 bases, with 9 bases between. The germline V gene has CDR1 LNHDA and CDR2 SQIVND (reference sequence). This CDR3 contains 13 residues. DNA of the CDR3: TGTGCCAGTAGTATTGGCGGAGGCTATGGCTACACCTTC. Translating gives CASSIGGGYGYTF.

DNA for the CDR3: TGTGCCAGCAGCCCTGTACAGGGGTCATTAGCCCAGCATTTT. Residues: CASSPVQGSLAQHF. The chain carries TRBV28 and TRBJ1-5, with 7 bases matching TRBD1. CDR1 and CDR2 from the germline V gene are MDHEN and SYDVKM. This CDR3 has 14 residues. The J segment lost 11 bases and the V segment lost 6 bases, leaving 13 bases of the junction unmatched.

The J gene is TRBJ1-5, the V gene TRBV27, with TRBD1 matching over 8 bases. This CDR3 spans 14 amino acids. Germline-derived CDR1 and CDR2 are MNHEY and SMNVEV (reference sequence). With V trimmed by 5 bases and J by 7 bases, 7 bases remained unmatched. CDR3 amino acids: CASSLDRGRQPQHF. CDR3 bases: TGTGCCAGCAGTCTCGACAGGGGCAGGCAGCCCCAGCATTTT.

J is TRBJ2-3 and V is TRBV7-2, with D unresolved. The CDR3 runs to 15 residues. Looked up from germline, CDR1 is SGHTA and CDR2 is FQGNSA. V shed 1 base and J shed 1 base, with 9 bases lying between them. CDR3 sequence reads: CASSLGGPGTDTQYF. The CDR3 DNA follows: TGTGCCAGCAGCTTAGGAGGTCCCGGCACAGATACGCAGTATTTT.